This TCR beta chain derives from a study of T cells in Graves' hyperthyroidism and ophthalmopathy. This clonotype was seen at least ten times. Germline V gene data show CDR1 as MNHEY and CDR2 as SVGEGT. Trimming cost V 6 bases and J 4 bases, with 16 bases left between them. The CDR3 sequence is 15 residues long. RNA transcripts gave rise to amplified TCR beta CDR3 regions. A first-round RT-PCR of the TCR CDR3 used the HTBI primer set. TCRdb analysed the multiplex PCR reads with MiXCR anew, one entry per CDR3 protein. The sample carries approximately 260,000 distinct CDR3 sequences, 13% to 15% recorded once. Among the patients, aged 18 to 65, hyperthyroidism was newly diagnosed and had lasted under 2 months. Sample collection date corresponds to first hyperthyroidism diagnosis, prior to any ophthalmopathy symptoms.

The receptor was isolated from a woman between 45 and 65 years old with Graves' hyperthyroidism that later progressed to Graves' ophthalmopathy. The genes are TRBV6-2 or TRBV6-3 and TRBJ1-5, with D maybe TRBD1 (5 bases). The material sequenced was blood. In DNA form, the CDR3 reads TGTGCCAGCAGCACGGGACGGAGAAATAATCAGCCCCAGCATTTT. It is translated as CASSTGRRNNQPQHF.